Shown below are 18 T cell receptor beta chains from a single sample sequenced in a study of identical twins. TCRdb processed the 5' RACE reads anew with MiXCR; each CDR3 protein has one entry. The sample shows 500,000 or so distinct CDR3 sequences, roughly 21% of them seen only once. This sample was shared with a second study, whose subject was T cells expressing NK-cell markers.

Sequenced input: CD4+ T cells sorted from blood. Source of these receptors: a woman under 30 in good health.

In this sample, this clonotype turned up a few times. The chain carries TRBV27 and TRBJ2-7; tentatively, D is TRBD2 (5 bases). The CDR3 consists of 13 residues. The germline V and J ends were trimmed by 7 bases and 3 bases, with 13 bases remaining between them. Per germline, CDR1 MNHEY and CDR2 SMNVEV (reference sequence). The CDR3 bases are TGTGCCAGCATGATAACTCGGGGCTACGAGCAGTACTTC. This encodes CASMITRGYEQYF.

This clonotype was seen a handful of times. J is TRBJ1-1 and V is TRBV29-1, with 7 bases matching TRBD1. CDR1 and CDR2 from the germline V gene are SQVTM and ANQGSEA. J gave up 6 bases and V 6 bases, and 7 bases lay outside the gene matches. The CDR3 contains 12 residues. This CDR3 reads CSVHRQGAEAFF. The CDR3 DNA sequence: TGCAGCGTCCACCGACAGGGCGCTGAAGCTTTCTTT.

V usage is TRBV7-2 and J usage is TRBJ2-7, with TRBD2 as a possible D gene (5 bases). Between the trimmed V and J ends, which lost 3 bases and 0 bases, there was a span of 12 bases. Germline values: CDR1 SGHTA, CDR2 FQGNSA. The CDR3 loop spans 15 amino acids. CDR3 in amino acids: CASSLKADGSYEQYF. The CDR3 nucleotides read TGTGCCAGCAGCTTGAAAGCGGACGGCTCCTACGAGCAGTACTTC.

This clonotype was observed a handful of times. The V call is TRBV10-2, the J call TRBJ2-5; D remains unclear. Per the germline V gene, CDR1 is WSHSY and CDR2 is SAAADI. The CDR3 has 12 amino acids. The V end was cut by 6 bases, the J end by 5 bases, with 10 bases between. Written as DNA, the CDR3 is TGCGCCAGCAGGAAAGCTGATGAGACCCAGTACTTC. It specifies CASRKADETQYF.

This clonotype was seen ten or more times. The rearrangement joins TRBV5-1 to TRBJ2-5; 14 nucleotides align to TRBD2. CDR3 length: 16 residues. Germline values: CDR1 SGHRS, CDR2 YFSETQ. J was trimmed by 5 bases and V by 6 bases; bases with no gene match: 9. Here the CDR3 DNA reads TGCGCCAGCAAACCTGGACTAGCGGGAGGAGGGGAGACCCAGTACTTC. This translates into CASKPGLAGGGETQYF.

The genes are TRBV11-1 and TRBJ2-1; 15 bases match TRBD2. The trim removed 7 bases at V and 6 bases at J, leaving 13 bases unmatched. Looked up from germline, CDR1 is SGHAT and CDR2 is FQDESV (reference sequence). The CDR3 extends over 18 amino acids. The CDR3 reads CASTSGLAGGQRSNEQFF. The CDR3 DNA is TGTGCCAGCACCTCGGGACTAGCGGGGGGCCAAAGATCCAATGAGCAGTTCTTC.

The chain carries TRBV12-3 or TRBV12-4 and TRBJ2-5; 11 nucleotides agree with TRBD2. With 3 bases clipped from V and 5 bases from J, the junction kept 5 bases outside the gene matches. This CDR3 has 15 amino acids. The CDR3 coding sequence is TGTGCCAGCAGTTTGAATAGCGGGGGGGCGGAGACCCAGTACTTC. Amino acid sequence: CASSLNSGGAETQYF.

In this sample, this clonotype turned up a few times. Here the CDR3 DNA reads TGTGCCAGCAGCTCTGGGGGGGACATTCAGTACTTC. Translation: CASSSGGDIQYF. The genes are TRBV7-2 and TRBJ2-4, with TRBD2 matching over 7 bases. Trimming removed 4 bases from V and 8 bases from J; junction bases left unmatched: 2. The germline V gene has CDR1 SGHTA and CDR2 FQGNSA. The CDR3 sequence is 12 residues long.

This clonotype has a single count. The chain combines TRBV6-5 with TRBJ2-5; 10 nucleotides line up with TRBD2. V lost 0 bases to trimming and J lost 4 bases; unmatched junction nucleotides: 2. CDR3 length: 15 amino acids. In germline, CDR1 is MNHEY, CDR2 SVGAGI. The CDR3, as DNA: TGTGCCAGCAGTTACTCGTCTAGCGGGAGAGAGACCCAGTACTTC. It encodes CASSYSSSGRETQYF.

This sequence joins TRBV27 and TRBJ1-1; 9 bases align to TRBD1. This CDR3 has 14 residues. Germline V CDR1 and CDR2: MNHEY, SMNVEV (reference sequence). V dropped 3 bases and J dropped 7; count of bases not matched to a gene: 6. CDR3 in amino acids: CASSFRRDRVEAFF. CDR3 DNA sequence: TGTGCCAGCAGTTTCCGCCGGGACAGGGTTGAAGCTTTCTTT.

This clonotype was recorded many times. V and J are TRBV20-1 and TRBJ2-3; D is possibly TRBD1 (6 bases). V lost 0 bases and J 5 bases, leaving 12 bases between the germline ends. CDR1 is DFQATT and CDR2 is SNEGSKA in the germline V gene (reference sequence). This CDR3 has 14 residues. CDR3 sequence (DNA): TGCAGTGCTAGAGACTCCGGACAGTTAGATACGCAGTATTTT. Encoded protein: CSARDSGQLDTQYF.

This clonotype has just a few counts. This rearrangement joins TRBV20-1 to TRBJ2-1; 10 bases are a match to TRBD2. V shed 5 bases and J 0 bases; nucleotides not matched to a gene: 10. This CDR3 spans 17 amino acids. Germline loops: CDR1 DFQATT, CDR2 SNEGSKA (reference sequence). The CDR3 region is CSASDYSSGSSYNEQFF. The CDR3 DNA follows: TGCAGTGCTTCAGACTACTCTAGCGGGAGCTCCTACAATGAGCAGTTCTTC.

This clonotype was seen a handful of times. This chain connects TRBV11-1 to TRBJ2-2; D gene unclear. V shed 5 bases and J shed 6 bases, with 16 bases lying between them. The CDR3 has 15 residues. The V gene's germline CDR1 is SGHAT and CDR2 FQDESV (reference sequence). This CDR3 is CASSMGGFNAGELFF. Written as DNA, the CDR3 is TGTGCCAGCAGCATGGGTGGTTTTAATGCCGGGGAGCTGTTTTTT.

This clonotype was seen a handful of times. The J gene is TRBJ1-1, the V gene TRBV7-9, with D perhaps matching TRBD1 (6 bases). The CDR3 consists of 15 residues. Trimming removed 6 bases from V and 0 bases from J, with 14 bases in between. Germline CDR1 reads SEHNR; CDR2 reads FQNEAQ (reference sequence). The CDR3 nucleotides are TGTGCCAGCAGTCCCGACCGGGACATGAACACTGAAGCTTTCTTT. Translated: CASSPDRDMNTEAFF.

This clonotype came up a few times. The gene calls are TRBV11-2 and TRBJ2-1, with D unclear. The germline V and J ends were trimmed by 0 bases and 0 bases, with 15 bases remaining between them. The germline gives CDR1 SGHAT, CDR2 FQNNGV. The CDR3 spans 18 residues. The CDR3 coding sequence is TGTGCCAGCAGCTTAGATAAGGTGGGAATTCCCTCCTACAATGAGCAGTTCTTC. Amino acids: CASSLDKVGIPSYNEQFF.

This clonotype was counted ten times or more. The rearrangement links TRBV2 to TRBJ2-2; D could derive from TRBD1 or TRBD2 (5 bases each). CDR1 is SNHLY, CDR2 FYNNEI, per germline. Trimming took off 7 bases at V and 10 bases at J, with 13 bases between the two ends. The CDR3 is 12 amino acids. The CDR3 loop is CASNARGEELFF. CDR3 DNA sequence: TGTGCCAGCAATGCCAGAGGGGAGGAGCTGTTTTTT.

The chain joins TRBV5-5 to TRBJ2-3; TRBD2 is a possible D gene (6 bases). V was clipped by 0 bases and J by 14 bases, with 10 bases between them. Germline V CDR1 and CDR2: SGHKS, YYEKEE (reference sequence). The CDR3 contains 11 residues. The CDR3 sequence: CASSLAGAPYF. DNA of the CDR3: TGTGCCAGCAGCTTGGCGGGAGCGCCGTATTTT.

This clonotype was observed many times. This sequence joins TRBV6-5 and TRBJ2-7; no definite D call. V dropped 2 bases and J dropped 6 bases, with 5 bases sitting between them. There are 11 residues in the CDR3. CDR1 and CDR2 from the germline V gene are MNHEY and SVGAGI. The CDR3 sequence is CASSYGREQYF. In DNA form, the CDR3 reads TGTGCCAGCAGTTACGGCCGCGAGCAGTACTTC.